This T cell receptor (beta chain) was retrieved from a study of T-cell memory formation after mild COVID-19. Notes on the study in general: Some SARS-CoV-2-responding clones were already detected in memory before infection.

One entry per CDR3 protein, called by TCRdb with MiXCR from the 5' RACE reads. The table records hundreds of thousands of distinct CDR3 sequences, roughly 20% of them present only once. Notes on this clonotype: Antigen: not known.

CDR1 is DFQATT and CDR2 is SNEGSKA in the germline V gene (reference sequence). V was clipped by 0 bases and J by 5 bases; unmatched bases: 13. CDR3 size: 17 residues. Sequencing was performed on PBMCs or a T cell subset sorted from them (not recorded which). This receptor was taken from an adult woman who had mild COVID-19 (a few samples of this study predate the infection). Cell type and time point are not known. This chain joins TRBV20-1 and TRBJ2-5; TRBD2 agrees at 9 bases. CDR3 nucleotides: TGCAGTGCTAGAGATTGGCGAGCGGGAGGTTCCAAGGAGACCCAGTACTTC. Translation: CSARDWRAGGSKETQYF.